This entry lists 21 T cell receptor beta chains sequenced from one sample in a study of CD8+ T cells in alopecia areata (dated by TCRdb to between 2017 and 2018). Explained via the paper, the time point label denotes: 24 weeks on oral tofacitinib. The treatment or condition label, read with the paper, signifies: oral pan-JAK inhibitor, 5-10 mg twice daily. Libraries were made using the immunoSEQ multiplex PCR assay. For TCR sequencing, RNA was extracted from every sample and reverse transcribed into cDNA to serve as template. TCRdb re-hosts the immuneACCESS table, in-frame sequences only. Its copies lack some clones; in the studies checked, an unresolved V gene accounts for under half of them, and the cause for the rest is not known. The sample records 150,000 to 200,000 clones, about 60% of which are singletons. In total, the top ten clones hold approximately 14% of the sample. Specimen: CD4+ T cells sorted from blood, collected at week 24, from a patient treated with tofacitinib. The receptors stem from a human donor with alopecia areata.

The chain joins TRBV7-9 to TRBJ2-5; D not certain. The CDR3 loop spans 14 amino acids. Germline CDR1 and CDR2: SEHNR and FQNEAQ (reference sequence). The V end lost 5 bases, the J end lost 1 base, and 11 bases lay between the germline ends. The CDR3 coding sequence is TGTGCCAGCAGCCTAGGTACACTCCAAGAGACCCAGTACTTC. Protein: CASSLGTLQETQYF.

This clone was counted between two and nine times. The chain links TRBV30 to TRBJ1-1; D may be TRBD1 (5 bases). Between the trimmed V and J ends, which lost 3 bases and 8 bases, there was a span of 13 bases. The CDR3 consists of 12 residues. The germline gives CDR1 GTSNPN, CDR2 SVGIG (reference sequence). The CDR3 nucleotides are TGTGCCTGGAGCCTACACAAGGGGGAAGCTTTCTTT. Translating gives CAWSLHKGEAFF.

The chain uses TRBV5-1 and TRBJ1-6, with unresolved D. Germline V gene lookup returns CDR1 SGHRS and CDR2 YFSETQ. The germline V and J ends were trimmed by 4 bases and 8 bases, with 13 bases remaining between them. The CDR3 totals 14 residues. CDR3 nucleotide sequence: TGCGCCAGCAGCCCCCTCCGTAACGATTCACCCCTCCACTTT. It translates to CASSPLRNDSPLHF. Looking up the rest from reference TRBV5-1 and TRBJ1-6 gives the full variable domain: KAGVTQTPRYLIKTRGQQVTLSCSPISGHRSVSWYQQTPGQGLQFLFEYFSETQRNKGNFPGRFSGRQFSNSRSEMNVSTLELGDSALYLCASSPLRNDSPLHFGNGTRLTVT.

The J gene is TRBJ2-3, the V gene TRBV19, with 8 bases aligning to TRBD2. After removal of 7 bases from V and 4 bases from J, the junction contained 4 bases not matched to a gene. Germline V gene data show CDR1 as LNHDA and CDR2 as SQIVND (reference sequence). This CDR3 has 13 amino acids. CDR3 sequence: CASTGTRADTQYF. The DNA of the CDR3 is TGTGCCAGTACCGGGACTAGAGCAGATACGCAGTATTTT.

The sample holds many counts of this clone. V gene TRBV10-3 combines with J gene TRBJ2-7; maybe TRBD2 (6 bases). Looked up from germline, CDR1 is ENHRY and CDR2 is SYGVKD. The CDR3 sequence is 15 residues long. Trimming took 7 bases from V and 4 from J, leaving 20 bases between them. CDR3 in DNA: TGTGCCATCACTCCGGGCCCAAGACGGGAGTACGAGCAGTACTTC. As protein: CAITPGPRREYEQYF.

This clone has just a few counts. J is TRBJ2-5 and V is TRBV6-6; D possibly corresponds to TRBD1 (6 bases). Trimming pared 5 bases from V and 5 bases from J, leaving 9 bases between. Germline CDR1 reads MNHNY; CDR2 reads SVGAGI (reference sequence). This CDR3 comprises 12 residues. CDR3 coding DNA: TGTGCCAGCAGTGCAGGGGCGGAGACCCAGTACTTC. Translation: CASSAGAETQYF.

CDR3 protein: CASSQVRNEQFF. DNA for the CDR3: TGCGCCAGCAGCCAAGTTAGGAATGAGCAGTTCTTC. This chain joins TRBV4-1 and TRBJ2-1, with D unclear. The CDR3 runs 12 residues. CDR1 and CDR2 from the germline V gene are MGHRA and YSYEKL. V lost 1 base and J lost 7, with 5 bases in between.

The V and J genes are TRBV2 and TRBJ2-5; D gene ambiguous. Germline CDR1 SNHLY, CDR2 FYNNEI. The germline V and J ends were trimmed by 3 bases and 5 bases, with 16 bases remaining between them. There are 15 residues in the CDR3. The CDR3 region has the DNA TGTGCCAGCAGTGACCTCCGGCGGTTCGGGGAGACCCAGTACTTC. Encoded protein: CASSDLRRFGETQYF.

The J gene is TRBJ1-6, the V gene TRBV12-5; no clear D gene. This CDR3 has 19 residues. V was cut by 0 bases and J by 3 bases, with 18 bases left in between. CDR1 and CDR2 from the germline V gene are LGHNT and FRNRAP. This CDR3 is CASGLVTLDAGYYNSPLHF. CDR3 coding DNA: TGTGCTAGTGGTTTGGTTACGCTCGACGCCGGCTACTATAATTCACCCCTCCACTTT. Together with reference TRBV12-5 and TRBJ1-6, the CDR3 gives the full variable domain: DARVTQTPRHKVTEMGQEVTMRCQPILGHNTVFWYRQTMMQGLELLAYFRNRAPLDDSGMPKDRFSAEMPDATLATLKIQPSEPRDSAVYFCASGLVTLDAGYYNSPLHFGNGTRLTVT.

This chain joins TRBV5-6 and TRBJ2-3, with D unresolved. V lost 1 base, J lost 6 bases, and 3 bases lay in between. This CDR3 spans 11 amino acids. CDR1 is SGHDT and CDR2 is YYEEEE in the germline V gene. This CDR3 is CASSLTDTQYF. CDR3 coding DNA: TGTGCCAGCAGCTTGACGGATACGCAGTATTTT.

This clone is a singleton in its sample. This CDR3 is also generated by other DNA sequences in the sample. The CDR3 reads CSVDSSNTGELFF. The CDR3 DNA reads as TGCAGCGTTGATTCGTCGAACACCGGGGAGCTGTTTTTT. The chain couples TRBV29-1 to TRBJ2-2; D is ambiguous. The germline gives CDR1 SQVTM, CDR2 ANQGSEA. The length of the CDR3 is 13 residues. V was trimmed by 3 bases and J by 0 bases, leaving 5 bases between them.

The CDR3 is CSAGRGGEQFF. In nucleotides, the CDR3 is TGCAGTGCTGGGCGCGGCGGTGAGCAGTTCTTC. This chain links TRBV20-1 with TRBJ2-1; D remains unclear. Germline loops: CDR1 DFQATT, CDR2 SNEGSKA (reference sequence). Trimming stripped 5 bases from V and 9 bases from J, with 11 bases between. The CDR3 contains 11 residues.

The sample holds a few counts of this clone. This CDR3 is CAWGSGGSTDTQYF. CDR3 nucleotides: TGTGCCTGGGGTAGCGGGGGGAGCACAGATACGCAGTATTTT. This rearrangement joins TRBV30 to TRBJ2-3; 10 nucleotides match TRBD2. Looked up from germline, CDR1 is GTSNPN and CDR2 is SVGIG (reference sequence). V dropped 5 bases and J dropped 0; count of bases not matched to a gene: 2. This CDR3 has 14 amino acids.

The chain recombines TRBV7-2 with TRBJ1-6; possible D gene TRBD1, 6 bases. V lost 2 bases and J 9 bases, leaving 11 bases between the germline ends. The germline V gene has CDR1 SGHTA and CDR2 FQGNSA. There are 14 residues in the CDR3. The CDR3 loop is CASSLWQGSSPLHF. The CDR3 DNA reads as TGTGCCAGCAGCTTATGGCAGGGGTCTTCACCCCTCCACTTT.

Points on this clone: The same CDR3 is also encoded by other DNA sequences in this sample. In DNA form, the CDR3 reads TGCGCCAGCAGCTTGGGAGGATCGGGGGCCAACGTCCTGACTTTC. As protein: CASSLGGSGANVLTF. The chain links TRBV5-1 to TRBJ2-6; D call uncertain. CDR3 length: 15 amino acids. V shed 0 bases and J shed 4 bases, with 8 bases lying between them. CDR1 and CDR2 (germline): SGHRS, YFSETQ.

J is TRBJ2-7 and V is TRBV6-5; perhaps TRBD2 as D (6 bases). Looked up from germline, CDR1 is MNHEY and CDR2 is SVGAGI. The CDR3 covers 13 residues. The V and J ends lost 7 bases and 7 bases respectively, with 17 bases between them. This CDR3 is CASTLGLAGEQYF. As DNA, the CDR3 is TGTGCCAGCACCCTGGGCCTTGCGGGGGAGCAGTACTTC.

The chain recombines TRBV5-1 with TRBJ2-3; TRBD1 might be the D (6 bases). This CDR3 region has 15 residues. Germline V gene data show CDR1 as SGHRS and CDR2 as YFSETQ. Trimming stripped 4 bases from V and 6 bases from J, with 18 bases between. The DNA for the CDR3 is TGCGCCAGCAGCCCCGACAGGACAAGGGGCGATACGCAGTATTTT. It specifies CASSPDRTRGDTQYF.

The chain links TRBV5-1 to TRBJ1-1, with unresolved D. The CDR3 extends over 12 amino acids. The V end was cut by 4 bases, the J end by 1 base, with 5 bases between. Germline V CDR1 and CDR2: SGHRS, YFSETQ. CDR3 residues: CASSRGNTEAFF. For the CDR3, the DNA is TGCGCCAGCAGCCGAGGGAACACTGAAGCTTTCTTT.

This chain joins TRBV4-1 and TRBJ2-1; no clear D. V lost 0 bases to trimming and J lost 9 bases, with 15 bases between them. The CDR3 covers 15 residues. Germline V gene sequence: CDR1 MGHRA, CDR2 YSYEKL. In nucleotides, the CDR3 is TGCGCCAGCAGCCAAGATTTTCTGATCACGACTGAGCAGTTCTTC. This gives the protein CASSQDFLITTEQFF.

The chain combines TRBV6-5 with TRBJ1-2; D is uncertain. The CDR3 runs 12 residues. Trimming left V 5 bases short and J 5 bases short, with 9 bases between. CDR1 and CDR2 from the germline V gene are MNHEY and SVGAGI. Here the CDR3 reads CASSATGYGYTF. CDR3 in DNA: TGTGCCAGCAGTGCGACGGGATATGGCTACACCTTC.

CDR3: CAISESRLAGDNEQFF. The CDR3 nucleotides are TGTGCCATCAGTGAGTCCAGACTAGCGGGGGACAATGAGCAGTTCTTC. The J gene is TRBJ2-1, the V gene TRBV10-3; TRBD2 aligns across 12 bases. With 0 bases clipped from V and 5 bases from J, the junction kept 2 bases outside the gene matches. The CDR3 covers 16 residues. Germline V gives CDR1 ENHRY, CDR2 SYGVKD.